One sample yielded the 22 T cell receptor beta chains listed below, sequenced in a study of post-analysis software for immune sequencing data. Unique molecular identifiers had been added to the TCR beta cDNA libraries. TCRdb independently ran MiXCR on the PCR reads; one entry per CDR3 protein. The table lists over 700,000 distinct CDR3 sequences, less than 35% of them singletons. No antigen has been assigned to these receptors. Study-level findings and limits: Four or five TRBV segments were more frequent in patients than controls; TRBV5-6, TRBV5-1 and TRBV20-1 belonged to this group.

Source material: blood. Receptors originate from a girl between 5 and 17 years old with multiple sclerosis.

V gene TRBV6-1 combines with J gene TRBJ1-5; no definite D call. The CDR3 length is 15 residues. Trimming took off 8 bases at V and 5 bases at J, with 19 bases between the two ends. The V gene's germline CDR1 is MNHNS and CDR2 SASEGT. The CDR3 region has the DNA TGTGCCAGCGCCGGCGGGAGGGTCCCCGATCAGCCCCAGCATTTT. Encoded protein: CASAGGRVPDQPQHF.

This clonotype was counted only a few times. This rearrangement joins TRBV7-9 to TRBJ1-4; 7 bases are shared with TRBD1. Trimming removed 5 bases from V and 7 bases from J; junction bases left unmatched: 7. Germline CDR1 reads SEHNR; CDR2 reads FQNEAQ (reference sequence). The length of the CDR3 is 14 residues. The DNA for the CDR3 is TGTGCCAGCAGCCCCGCGACAGGGATTGAAAAACTGTTTTTT. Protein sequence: CASSPATGIEKLFF.

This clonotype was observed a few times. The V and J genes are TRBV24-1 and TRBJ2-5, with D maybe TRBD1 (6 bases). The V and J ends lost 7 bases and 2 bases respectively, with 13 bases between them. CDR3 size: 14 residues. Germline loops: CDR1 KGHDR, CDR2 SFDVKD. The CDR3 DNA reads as TGTGCCACCAGCAAAGGGACACAACAAGAGACCCAGTACTTC. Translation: CATSKGTQQETQYF.

The CDR3 sequence: CASSISGHLSSGANVLTF. As DNA, the CDR3 is TGCGCCAGCAGCATTTCGGGACATCTTAGCTCTGGGGCCAACGTCCTGACTTTC. This chain connects TRBV4-3 to TRBJ2-6; tentatively, D is TRBD1 (6 bases). Trimming left V 5 bases short and J 0 bases short, with 17 bases between. This CDR3 has 18 residues. Germline CDR1 reads LGHNA; CDR2 reads YSLEER.

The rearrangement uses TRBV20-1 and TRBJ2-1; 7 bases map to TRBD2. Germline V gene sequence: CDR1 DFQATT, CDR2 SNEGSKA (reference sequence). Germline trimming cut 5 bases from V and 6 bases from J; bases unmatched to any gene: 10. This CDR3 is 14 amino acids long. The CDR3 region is CSARTGTGGNEQFF. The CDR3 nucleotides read TGCAGTGCTCGAACCGGGACGGGGGGCAATGAGCAGTTCTTC.

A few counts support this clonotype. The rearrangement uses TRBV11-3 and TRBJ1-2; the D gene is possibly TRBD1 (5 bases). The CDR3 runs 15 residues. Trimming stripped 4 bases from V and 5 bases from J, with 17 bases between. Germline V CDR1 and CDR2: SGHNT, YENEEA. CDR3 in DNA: TGTGCCAGCAGCTCATCCACCCGGGGGAGGTATGGCTACACCTTC. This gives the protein CASSSSTRGRYGYTF.

CDR3 residues: CASSLTGQGWDTGELFF. As DNA, the CDR3 is TGTGCCAGCAGCCTTACCGGACAGGGCTGGGACACCGGGGAGCTGTTTTTT. The chain is built from TRBV5-6 and TRBJ2-2; TRBD1 agrees at 8 bases. Per germline, CDR1 SGHDT and CDR2 YYEEEE. V lost 4 bases and J lost 3; bases outside the gene matches: 11. The CDR3 has 17 residues.

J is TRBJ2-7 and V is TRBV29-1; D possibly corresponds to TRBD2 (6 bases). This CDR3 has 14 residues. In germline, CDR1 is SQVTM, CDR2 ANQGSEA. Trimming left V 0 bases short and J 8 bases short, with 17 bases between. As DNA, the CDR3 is TGCAGCGTTGAAGACCCGGGAGCGGCCGGGCAGCAGTACTTC. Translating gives CSVEDPGAAGQQYF.

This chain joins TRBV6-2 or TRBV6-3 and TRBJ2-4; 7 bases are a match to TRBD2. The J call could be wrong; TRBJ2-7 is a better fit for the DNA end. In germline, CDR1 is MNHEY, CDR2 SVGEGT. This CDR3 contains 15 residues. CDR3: CASSSLGAGIYEQYF. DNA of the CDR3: TGTGCCAGCAGTTCTCTGGGAGCGGGGATCTACGAGCAGTACTTC.

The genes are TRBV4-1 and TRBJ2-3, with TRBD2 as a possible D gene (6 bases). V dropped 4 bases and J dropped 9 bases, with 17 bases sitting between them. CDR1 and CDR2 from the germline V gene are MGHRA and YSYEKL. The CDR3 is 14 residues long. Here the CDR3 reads CASSPAGSSYTQYF. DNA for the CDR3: TGCGCCAGCAGCCCCGCCGGGAGCAGCTACACGCAGTATTTT.

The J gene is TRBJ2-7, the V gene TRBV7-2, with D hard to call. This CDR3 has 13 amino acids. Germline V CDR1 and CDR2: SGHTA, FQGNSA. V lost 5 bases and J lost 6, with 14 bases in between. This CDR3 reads CASSLSNSGEQYF. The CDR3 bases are TGTGCCAGCAGCCTGTCTAATTCAGGCGAGCAGTACTTC.

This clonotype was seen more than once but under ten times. The CDR3: CASSLAPPAAEQYF. In nucleotides, the CDR3 is TGTGCCAGCAGCTTAGCGCCCCCCGCGGCCGAGCAGTACTTC. V gene TRBV7-8 combines with J gene TRBJ2-7; D gene uncertain. Germline assignment: CDR1 SGHVS and CDR2 FQNEAQ. The ends were cut back, 0 bases at V and 6 bases at J, with 12 bases in the middle. The CDR3 runs 14 residues. Based on the CDR3 plus reference TRBV7-8 and TRBJ2-7, the full variable domain is GAGVSQSPRYKVAKRGQDVALRCDPISGHVSLFWYQQALGQGPEFLTYFQNEAQLDKSGLPSDRFFAERPEGSVSTLKIQRTQQEDSAVYLCASSLAPPAAEQYFGPGTRLTVT.

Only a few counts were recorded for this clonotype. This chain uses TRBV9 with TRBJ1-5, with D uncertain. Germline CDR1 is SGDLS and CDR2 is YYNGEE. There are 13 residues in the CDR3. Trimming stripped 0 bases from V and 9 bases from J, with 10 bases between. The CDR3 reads CASSVDESPPQHF. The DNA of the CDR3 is TGTGCCAGCAGCGTAGATGAGAGCCCGCCCCAGCATTTT.

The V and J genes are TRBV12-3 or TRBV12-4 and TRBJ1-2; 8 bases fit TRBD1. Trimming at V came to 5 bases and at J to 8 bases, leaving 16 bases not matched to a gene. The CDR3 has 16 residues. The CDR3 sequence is CASSPGQGAHLGGYTF. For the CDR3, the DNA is TGTGCCAGCAGTCCCGGACAGGGAGCCCACCTGGGAGGCTACACCTTC.

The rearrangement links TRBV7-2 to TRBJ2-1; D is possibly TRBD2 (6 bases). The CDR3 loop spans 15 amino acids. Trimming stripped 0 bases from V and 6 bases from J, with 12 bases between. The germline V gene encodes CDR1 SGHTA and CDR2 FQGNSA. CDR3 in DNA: TGTGCCAGCAGCTTAGCTGCGGGACCCACCAATGAGCAGTTCTTC. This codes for CASSLAAGPTNEQFF.

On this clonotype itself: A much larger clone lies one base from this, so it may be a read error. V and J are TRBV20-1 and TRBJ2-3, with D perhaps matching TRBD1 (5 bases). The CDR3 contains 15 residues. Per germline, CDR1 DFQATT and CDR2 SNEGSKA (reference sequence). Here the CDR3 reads CSASISGSETGTQYF. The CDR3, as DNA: TGCAGTGCTAGTATCTCGGGCAGCGAAACAGGTACGCAGTATTTT.

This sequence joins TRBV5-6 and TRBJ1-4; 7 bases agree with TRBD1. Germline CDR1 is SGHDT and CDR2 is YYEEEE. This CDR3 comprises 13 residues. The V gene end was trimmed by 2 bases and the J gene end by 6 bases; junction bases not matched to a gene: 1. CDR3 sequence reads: CASSFDRDEKLFF. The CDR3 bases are TGTGCCAGCAGCTTTGACAGGGATGAAAAACTGTTTTTT.

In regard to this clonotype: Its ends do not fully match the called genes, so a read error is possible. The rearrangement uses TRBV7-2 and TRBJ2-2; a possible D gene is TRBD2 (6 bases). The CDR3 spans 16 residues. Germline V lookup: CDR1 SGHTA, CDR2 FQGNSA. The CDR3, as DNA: TGTGCCAGCAGCTTAGTTGTGGGCGGGAACACCGGGAAGCTGTTTTTT. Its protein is CASSLVVGGNTGKLFF.

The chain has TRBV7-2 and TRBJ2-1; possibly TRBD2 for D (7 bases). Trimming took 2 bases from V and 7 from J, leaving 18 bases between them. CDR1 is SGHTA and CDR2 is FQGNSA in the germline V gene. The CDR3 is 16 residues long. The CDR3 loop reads CASSLPGGTGLNEQFF. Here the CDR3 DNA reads TGTGCCAGCAGCTTACCGGGGGGAACAGGGTTGAATGAGCAGTTCTTC.

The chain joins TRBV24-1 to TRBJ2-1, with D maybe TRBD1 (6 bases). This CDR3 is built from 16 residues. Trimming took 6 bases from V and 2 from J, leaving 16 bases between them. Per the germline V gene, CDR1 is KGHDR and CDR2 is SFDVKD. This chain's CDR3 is CATSQTGTHTYNEQFF. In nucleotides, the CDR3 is TGTGCCACCAGTCAGACCGGGACACATACCTACAATGAGCAGTTCTTC.

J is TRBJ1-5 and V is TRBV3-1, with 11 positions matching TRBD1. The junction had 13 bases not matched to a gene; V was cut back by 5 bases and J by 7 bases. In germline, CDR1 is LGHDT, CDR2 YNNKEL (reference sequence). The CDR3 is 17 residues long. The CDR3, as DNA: TGTGCCAGCAGCGGAACCGGACAGGGGGCGCGTAGGCAGCCCCAGCATTTT. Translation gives CASSGTGQGARRQPQHF.

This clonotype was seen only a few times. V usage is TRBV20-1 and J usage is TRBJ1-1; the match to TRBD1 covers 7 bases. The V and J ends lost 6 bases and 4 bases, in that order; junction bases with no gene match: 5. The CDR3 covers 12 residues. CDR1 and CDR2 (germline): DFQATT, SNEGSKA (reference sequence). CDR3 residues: CSARGDFTEAFF. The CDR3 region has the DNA TGCAGTGCCAGGGGGGATTTCACTGAAGCTTTCTTT.